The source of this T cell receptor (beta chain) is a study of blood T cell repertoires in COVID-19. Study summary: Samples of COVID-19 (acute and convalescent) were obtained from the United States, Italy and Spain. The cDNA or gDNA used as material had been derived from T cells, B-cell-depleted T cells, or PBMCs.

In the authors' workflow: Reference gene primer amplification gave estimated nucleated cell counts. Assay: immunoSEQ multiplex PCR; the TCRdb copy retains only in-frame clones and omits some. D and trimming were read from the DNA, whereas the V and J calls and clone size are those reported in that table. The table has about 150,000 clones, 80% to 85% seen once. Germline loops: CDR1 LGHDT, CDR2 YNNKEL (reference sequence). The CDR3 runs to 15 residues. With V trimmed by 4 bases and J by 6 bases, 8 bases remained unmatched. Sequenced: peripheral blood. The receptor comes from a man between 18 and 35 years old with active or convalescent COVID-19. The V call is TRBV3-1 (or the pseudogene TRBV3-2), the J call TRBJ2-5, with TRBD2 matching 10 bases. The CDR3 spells CASSPGASGRQTQYF. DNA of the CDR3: TGTGCCAGCAGCCCAGGGGCTAGCGGGAGACAGACCCAGTACTTC.